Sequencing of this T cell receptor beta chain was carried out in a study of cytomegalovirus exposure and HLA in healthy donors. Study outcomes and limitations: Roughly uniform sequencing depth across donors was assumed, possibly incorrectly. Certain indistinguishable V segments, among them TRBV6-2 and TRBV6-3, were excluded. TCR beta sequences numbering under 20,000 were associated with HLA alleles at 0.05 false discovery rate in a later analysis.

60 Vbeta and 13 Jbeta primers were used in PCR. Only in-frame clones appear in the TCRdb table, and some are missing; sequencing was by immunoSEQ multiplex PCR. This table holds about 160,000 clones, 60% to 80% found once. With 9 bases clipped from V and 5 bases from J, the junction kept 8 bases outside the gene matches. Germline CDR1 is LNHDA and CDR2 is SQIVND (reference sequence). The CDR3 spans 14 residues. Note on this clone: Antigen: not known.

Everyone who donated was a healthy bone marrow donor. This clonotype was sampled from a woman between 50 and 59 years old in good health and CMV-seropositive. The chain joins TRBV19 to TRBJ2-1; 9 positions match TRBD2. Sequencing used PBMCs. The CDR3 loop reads CASIKRGADNEQFF. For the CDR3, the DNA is TGTGCCAGCATTAAGCGGGGGGCCGACAATGAGCAGTTCTTC. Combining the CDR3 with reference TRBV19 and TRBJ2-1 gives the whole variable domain DGGITQSPKYLFRKEGQNVTLSCEQNLNHDAMYWYRQDPGQGLRLIYYSQIVNDFQKGDIAEGYSVSREKKESFPLTVTSAQKNPTAFYLCASIKRGADNEQFFGPGTRLTVL.